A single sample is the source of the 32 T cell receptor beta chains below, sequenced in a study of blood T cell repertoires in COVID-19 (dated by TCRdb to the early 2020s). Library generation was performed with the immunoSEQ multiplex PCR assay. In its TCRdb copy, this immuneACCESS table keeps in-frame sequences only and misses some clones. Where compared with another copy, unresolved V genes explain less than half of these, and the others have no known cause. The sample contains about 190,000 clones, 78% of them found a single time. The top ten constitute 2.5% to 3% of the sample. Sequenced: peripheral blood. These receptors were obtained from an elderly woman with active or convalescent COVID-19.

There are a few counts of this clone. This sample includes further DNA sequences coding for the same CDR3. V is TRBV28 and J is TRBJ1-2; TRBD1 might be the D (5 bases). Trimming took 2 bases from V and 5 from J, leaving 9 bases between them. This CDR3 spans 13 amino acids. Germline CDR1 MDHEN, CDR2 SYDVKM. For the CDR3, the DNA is TGTGCCAGCAGTTTAGGGCAGGGTTATGGCTACACCTTC. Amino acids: CASSLGQGYGYTF.

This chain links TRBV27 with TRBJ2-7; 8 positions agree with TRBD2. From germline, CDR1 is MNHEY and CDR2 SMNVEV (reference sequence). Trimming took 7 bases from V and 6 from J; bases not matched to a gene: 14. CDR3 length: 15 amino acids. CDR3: CASIDWASGGGEQYF. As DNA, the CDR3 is TGTGCCAGCATCGACTGGGCGAGCGGGGGAGGCGAGCAGTACTTC.

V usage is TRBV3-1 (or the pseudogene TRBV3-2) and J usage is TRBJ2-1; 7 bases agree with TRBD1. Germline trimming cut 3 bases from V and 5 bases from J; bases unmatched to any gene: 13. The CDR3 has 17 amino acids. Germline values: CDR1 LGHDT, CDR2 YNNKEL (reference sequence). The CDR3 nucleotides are TGTGCCAGCAGCCATTTCACCGACAGGGAAAATCACAATGAGCAGTTCTTC. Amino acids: CASSHFTDRENHNEQFF.

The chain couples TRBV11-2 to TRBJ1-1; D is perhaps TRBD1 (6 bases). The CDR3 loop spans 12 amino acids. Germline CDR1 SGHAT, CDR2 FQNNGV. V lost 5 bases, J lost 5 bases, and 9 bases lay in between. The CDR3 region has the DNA TGTGCCAGCAGCCCAAGGGGGACTGAAGCTTTCTTT. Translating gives CASSPRGTEAFF.

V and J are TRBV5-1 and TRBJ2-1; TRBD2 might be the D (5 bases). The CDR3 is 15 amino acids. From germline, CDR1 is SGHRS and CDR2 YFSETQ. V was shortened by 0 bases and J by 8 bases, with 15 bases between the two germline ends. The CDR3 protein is CASSLEAAEQHEQFF. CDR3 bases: TGCGCCAGCAGCTTGGAAGCGGCAGAACAACATGAGCAGTTCTTC. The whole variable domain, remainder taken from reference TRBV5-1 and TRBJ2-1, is KAGVTQTPRYLIKTRGQQVTLSCSPISGHRSVSWYQQTPGQGLQFLFEYFSETQRNKGNFPGRFSGRQFSNSRSEMNVSTLELGDSALYLCASSLEAAEQHEQFFGPGTRLTVL.

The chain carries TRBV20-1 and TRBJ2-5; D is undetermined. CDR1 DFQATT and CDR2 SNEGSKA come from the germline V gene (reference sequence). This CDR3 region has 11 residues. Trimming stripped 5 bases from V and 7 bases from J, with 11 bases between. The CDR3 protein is CSAPISGTQYF. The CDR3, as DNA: TGCAGTGCTCCTATCTCGGGGACCCAGTACTTC.

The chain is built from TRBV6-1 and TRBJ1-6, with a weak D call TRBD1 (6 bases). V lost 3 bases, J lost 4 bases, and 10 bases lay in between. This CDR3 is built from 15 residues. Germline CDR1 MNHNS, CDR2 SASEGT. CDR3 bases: TGTGCCAGCAGTGATCGGGGGGCGTATAATTCACCCCTCCACTTT. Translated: CASSDRGAYNSPLHF.

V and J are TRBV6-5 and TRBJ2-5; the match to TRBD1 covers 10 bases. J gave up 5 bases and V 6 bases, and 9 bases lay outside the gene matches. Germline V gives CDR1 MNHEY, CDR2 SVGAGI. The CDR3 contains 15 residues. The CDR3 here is CASSEQRTGGETQYF. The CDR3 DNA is TGTGCCAGCAGCGAGCAACGGACAGGGGGGGAGACCCAGTACTTC.

CDR3 sequence: CAISGDRRSYGYTF. The DNA for the CDR3 is TGTGCCATCTCTGGGGACAGGAGAAGCTATGGCTACACCTTC. The chain is built from TRBV10-3 and TRBJ1-2, with 8 bases matching TRBD1. CDR3 length: 14 residues. The junction had 9 bases not matched to a gene; V was cut back by 8 bases and J by 4 bases. The germline V gene encodes CDR1 ENHRY and CDR2 SYGVKD.

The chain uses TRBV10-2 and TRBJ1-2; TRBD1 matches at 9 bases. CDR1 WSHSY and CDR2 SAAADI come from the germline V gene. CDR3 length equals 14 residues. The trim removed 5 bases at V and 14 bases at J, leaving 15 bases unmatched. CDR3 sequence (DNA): TGCGCCAGCAGTCAAAACTCGGGACAGGGACAAGGGACCTTC. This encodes CASSQNSGQGQGTF.

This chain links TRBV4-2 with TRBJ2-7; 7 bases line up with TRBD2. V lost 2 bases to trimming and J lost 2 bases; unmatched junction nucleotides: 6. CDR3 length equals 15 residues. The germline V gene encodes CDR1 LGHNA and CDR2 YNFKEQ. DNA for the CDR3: TGTGCCAGCAGCCAACGCAGCGGGGCTACCTACGAGCAGTACTTC. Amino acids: CASSQRSGATYEQYF.

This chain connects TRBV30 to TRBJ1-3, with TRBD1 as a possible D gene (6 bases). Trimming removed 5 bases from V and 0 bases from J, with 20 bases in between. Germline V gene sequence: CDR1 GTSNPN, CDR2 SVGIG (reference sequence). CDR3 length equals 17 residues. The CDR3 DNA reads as TGTGCCTGGGGTTTCAGCGGGGACAAATACTCTGGAAACACCATATATTTT. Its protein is CAWGFSGDKYSGNTIYF.

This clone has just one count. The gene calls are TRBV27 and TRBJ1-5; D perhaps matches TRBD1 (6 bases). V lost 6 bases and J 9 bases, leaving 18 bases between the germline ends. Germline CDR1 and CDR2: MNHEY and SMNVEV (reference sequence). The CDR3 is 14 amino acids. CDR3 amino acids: CASSPRQDQWPQHF. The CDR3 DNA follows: TGTGCCAGCAGCCCCAGACAGGACCAATGGCCCCAGCATTTT.

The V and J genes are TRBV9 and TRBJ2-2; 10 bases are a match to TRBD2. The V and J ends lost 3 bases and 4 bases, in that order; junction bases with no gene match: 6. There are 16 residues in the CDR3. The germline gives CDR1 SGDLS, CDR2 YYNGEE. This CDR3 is CASSAPPSGGTGELFF. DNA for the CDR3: TGTGCCAGCAGCGCCCCCCCTAGCGGGGGCACCGGGGAGCTGTTTTTT.

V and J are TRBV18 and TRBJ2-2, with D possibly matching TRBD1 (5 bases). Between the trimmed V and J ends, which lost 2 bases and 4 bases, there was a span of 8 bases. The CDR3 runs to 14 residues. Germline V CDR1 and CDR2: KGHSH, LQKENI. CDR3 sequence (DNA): TGTGCCAGCTCACCAAGGGGCACCACCGGGGAGCTGTTTTTT. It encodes CASSPRGTTGELFF.

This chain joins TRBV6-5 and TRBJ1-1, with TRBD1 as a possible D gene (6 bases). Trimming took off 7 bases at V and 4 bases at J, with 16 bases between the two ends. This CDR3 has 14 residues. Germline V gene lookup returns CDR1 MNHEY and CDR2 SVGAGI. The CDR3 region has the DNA TGTGCCAGCACCTTGGACAGCTCCGTCACTGAAGCTTTCTTT. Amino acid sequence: CASTLDSSVTEAFF.

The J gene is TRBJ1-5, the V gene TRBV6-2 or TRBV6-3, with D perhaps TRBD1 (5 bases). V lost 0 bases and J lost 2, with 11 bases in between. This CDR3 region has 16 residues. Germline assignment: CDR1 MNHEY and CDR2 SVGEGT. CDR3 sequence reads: CASSYSNRLRNQPQHF. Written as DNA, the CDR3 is TGTGCCAGCAGTTACTCGAACAGGCTACGCAATCAGCCCCAGCATTTT.

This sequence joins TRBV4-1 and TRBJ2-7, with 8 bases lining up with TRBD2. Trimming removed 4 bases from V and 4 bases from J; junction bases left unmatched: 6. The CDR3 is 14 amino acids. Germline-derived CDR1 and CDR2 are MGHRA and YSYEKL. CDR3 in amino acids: CASSRGGLVYEQYF. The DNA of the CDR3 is TGCGCCAGCAGCCGCGGGGGGCTTGTTTACGAGCAGTACTTC.

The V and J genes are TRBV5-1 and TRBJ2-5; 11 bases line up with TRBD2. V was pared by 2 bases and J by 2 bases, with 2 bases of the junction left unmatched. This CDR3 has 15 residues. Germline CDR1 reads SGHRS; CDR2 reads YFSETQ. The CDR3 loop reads CASSLVAGGQETQYF. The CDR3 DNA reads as TGCGCCAGCAGCTTAGTAGCGGGGGGGCAAGAGACCCAGTACTTC.

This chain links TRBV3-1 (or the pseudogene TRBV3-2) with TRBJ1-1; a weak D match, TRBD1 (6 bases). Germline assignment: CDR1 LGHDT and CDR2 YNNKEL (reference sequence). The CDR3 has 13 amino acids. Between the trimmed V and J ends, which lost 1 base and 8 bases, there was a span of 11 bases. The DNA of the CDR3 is TGTGCCAGCAGCCAAGTTCCCGGGACAGAAGCTTTCTTT. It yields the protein CASSQVPGTEAFF.

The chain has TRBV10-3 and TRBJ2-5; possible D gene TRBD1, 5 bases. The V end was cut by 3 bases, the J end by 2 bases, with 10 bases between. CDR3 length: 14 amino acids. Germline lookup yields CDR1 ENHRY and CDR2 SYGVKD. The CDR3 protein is CAISEAQAQETQYF. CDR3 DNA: TGTGCCATCAGTGAAGCACAGGCGCAAGAGACCCAGTACTTC.

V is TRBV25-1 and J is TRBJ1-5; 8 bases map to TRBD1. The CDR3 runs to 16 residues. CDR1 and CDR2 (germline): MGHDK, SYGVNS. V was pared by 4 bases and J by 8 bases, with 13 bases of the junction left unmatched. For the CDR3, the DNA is TGTGCCAGCAGTGCCGGACAGGGAGCCCACGGGGAGCCCCAGCATTTT. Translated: CASSAGQGAHGEPQHF.

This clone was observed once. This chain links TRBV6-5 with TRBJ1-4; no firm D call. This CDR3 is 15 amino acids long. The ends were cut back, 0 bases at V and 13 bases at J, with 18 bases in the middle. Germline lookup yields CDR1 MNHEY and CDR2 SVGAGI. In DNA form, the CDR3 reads TGTGCCAGCAGTTACTCGATATCTGTGGTCCCGGGACTGTTTTTT. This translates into CASSYSISVVPGLFF.

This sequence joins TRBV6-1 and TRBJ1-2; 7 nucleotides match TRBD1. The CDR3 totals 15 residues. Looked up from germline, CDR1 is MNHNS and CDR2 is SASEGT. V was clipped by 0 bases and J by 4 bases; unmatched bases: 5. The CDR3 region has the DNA TGTGCCAGCAGTGAAGCGGAGGGGGCGAGCTATGGCTACACCTTC. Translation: CASSEAEGASYGYTF.

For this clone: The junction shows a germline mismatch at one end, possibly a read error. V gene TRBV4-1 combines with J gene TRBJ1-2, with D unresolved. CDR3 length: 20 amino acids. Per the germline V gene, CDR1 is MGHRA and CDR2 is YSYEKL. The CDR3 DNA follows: TGCGCCAACAGCCAAGCATCCCGACGCCAGCGGGAGCGTATAAACTATGGCTACACCTTC. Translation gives CANSQASRRQRERINYGYTF.

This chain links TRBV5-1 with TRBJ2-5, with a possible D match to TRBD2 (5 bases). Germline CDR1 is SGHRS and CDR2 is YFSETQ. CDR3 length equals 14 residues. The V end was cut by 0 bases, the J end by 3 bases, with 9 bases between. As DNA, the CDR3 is TGCGCCAGCAGCTTGGGGGGAGTGGAAGAGACCCAGTACTTC. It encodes CASSLGGVEETQYF.

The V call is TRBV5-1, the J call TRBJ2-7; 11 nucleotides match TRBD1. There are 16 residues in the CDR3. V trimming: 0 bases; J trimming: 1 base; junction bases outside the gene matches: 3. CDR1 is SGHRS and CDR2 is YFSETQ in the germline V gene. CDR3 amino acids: CASSLGTGGPSYEQYF. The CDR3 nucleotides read TGCGCCAGCAGCTTGGGGACAGGGGGCCCTTCCTACGAGCAGTACTTC.

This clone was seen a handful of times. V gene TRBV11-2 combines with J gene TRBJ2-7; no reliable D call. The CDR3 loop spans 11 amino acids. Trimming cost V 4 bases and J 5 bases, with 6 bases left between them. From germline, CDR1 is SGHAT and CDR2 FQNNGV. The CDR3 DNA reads TGTGCCAGCAGCTCCTCGGACGAGCAGTACTTC. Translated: CASSSSDEQYF.

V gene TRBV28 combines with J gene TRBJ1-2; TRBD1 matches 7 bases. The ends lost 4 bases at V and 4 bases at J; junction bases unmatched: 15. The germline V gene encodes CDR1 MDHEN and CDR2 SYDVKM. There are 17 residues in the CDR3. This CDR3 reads CASSSPLMDRRIYGYTF. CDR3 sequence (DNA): TGTGCCAGCAGTTCCCCTCTTATGGACAGGCGTATCTATGGCTACACCTTC.

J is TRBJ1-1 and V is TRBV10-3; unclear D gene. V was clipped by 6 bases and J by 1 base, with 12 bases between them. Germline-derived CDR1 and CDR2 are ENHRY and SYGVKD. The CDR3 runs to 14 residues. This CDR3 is CAIRRRDQNTEAFF. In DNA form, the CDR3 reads TGTGCCATCAGACGCCGGGATCAGAACACTGAAGCTTTCTTT.

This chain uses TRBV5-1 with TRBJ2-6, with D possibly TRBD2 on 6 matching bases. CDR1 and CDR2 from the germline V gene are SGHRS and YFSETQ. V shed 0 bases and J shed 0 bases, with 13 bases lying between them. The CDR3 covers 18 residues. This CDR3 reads CASSLVGSGNSGANVLTF. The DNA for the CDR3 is TGCGCCAGCAGCTTGGTGGGTAGCGGAAACTCTGGGGCCAACGTCCTGACTTTC. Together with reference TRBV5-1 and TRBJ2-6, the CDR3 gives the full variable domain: KAGVTQTPRYLIKTRGQQVTLSCSPISGHRSVSWYQQTPGQGLQFLFEYFSETQRNKGNFPGRFSGRQFSNSRSEMNVSTLELGDSALYLCASSLVGSGNSGANVLTFGAGSRLTVL.

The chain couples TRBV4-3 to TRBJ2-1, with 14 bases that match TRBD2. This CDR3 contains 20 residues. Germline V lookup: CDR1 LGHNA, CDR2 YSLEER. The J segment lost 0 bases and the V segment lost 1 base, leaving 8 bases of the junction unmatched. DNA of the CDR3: TGCGCCAGCAGCCAAGTCTGGACTAGCGGGGGGCTGAGCTCCTACAATGAGCAGTTCTTC. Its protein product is CASSQVWTSGGLSSYNEQFF.